Each of the 26 T cell receptor beta chains below was sequenced from the same sample in a study of blood T cell repertoires in COVID-19. Clones were sequenced by immunoSEQ multiplex PCR, and TCRdb holds only the in-frame ones, with some missing. This table holds approximately 64,000 clones, more than 65% found once. What was sequenced was peripheral blood. The receptors stem from a woman aged 70-85 years with acute or convalescent COVID-19.

The rearrangement joins TRBV2 to TRBJ2-7; 7 bases align to TRBD1. With 4 bases clipped from V and 2 bases from J, the junction kept 5 bases outside the gene matches. This CDR3 region has 14 residues. Germline V gene data show CDR1 as SNHLY and CDR2 as FYNNEI. The DNA of the CDR3 is TGTGCCAGCAGTGGGGACAGCCTCGCCTACGAGCAGTACTTC. Translation gives CASSGDSLAYEQYF.

V gene TRBV24-1 combines with J gene TRBJ2-7; D is unresolved. CDR3 length: 15 amino acids. Germline CDR1 KGHDR, CDR2 SFDVKD. V lost 6 bases, J lost 2 bases, and 16 bases lay in between. The CDR3 coding sequence is TGTGCCACCAGTACCTTGAGACGAGGAACCTACGAGCAGTACTTC. Translated: CATSTLRRGTYEQYF.

V and J are TRBV7-9 and TRBJ1-1, with D possibly being TRBD1 (5 bases). The germline V and J ends were trimmed by 3 bases and 4 bases, with 12 bases remaining between them. Germline-derived CDR1 and CDR2 are SEHNR and FQNEAQ (reference sequence). The CDR3 runs to 14 residues. CDR3 residues: CASSFGEGPTEAFF. CDR3 in DNA: TGTGCCAGCAGCTTCGGGGAGGGACCCACTGAAGCTTTCTTT.

This rearrangement joins TRBV29-1 to TRBJ2-5, with D perhaps TRBD2 (6 bases). The germline gives CDR1 SQVTM, CDR2 ANQGSEA. Trimming cost V 1 base and J 5 bases, with 11 bases left between them. CDR3 length: 13 amino acids. Here the CDR3 DNA reads TGCAGCGTTGAAGCCAACAGCGGGGAGACCCAGTACTTC. Translated, it gives CSVEANSGETQYF.

The rearrangement joins TRBV7-2 to TRBJ1-1, with 8 bases matching TRBD1. The CDR3 covers 13 residues. Germline V gene data show CDR1 as SGHTA and CDR2 as FQGNSA. V was clipped by 3 bases and J by 7 bases; unmatched bases: 4. The CDR3 sequence: CASSFDRGGEAFF. In nucleotides, the CDR3 is TGTGCCAGCAGCTTTGACAGGGGAGGTGAAGCTTTCTTT. Based on the CDR3 plus reference TRBV7-2 and TRBJ1-1, the full variable domain is GAGVSQSPSNKVTEKGKDVELRCDPISGHTALYWYRQSLGQGLEFLIYFQGNSAPDKSGLPSDRFSAERTGGSVSTLTIQRTQQEDSAVYLCASSFDRGGEAFFGQGTRLTVV.

The chain couples TRBV10-3 to TRBJ2-5; perhaps TRBD2 as D (5 bases). This CDR3 is 12 amino acids long. In germline, CDR1 is ENHRY, CDR2 SYGVKD. V lost 5 bases, J lost 1 base, and 5 bases lay in between. The CDR3 sequence: CAISSGQETQYF. The CDR3 DNA follows: TGTGCCATCAGTAGCGGCCAAGAGACCCAGTACTTC.

This chain uses TRBV2 with TRBJ2-2; 12 bases are shared with TRBD2. Trimming removed 6 bases from V and 4 bases from J; junction bases left unmatched: 3. CDR1 and CDR2 from the germline V gene are SNHLY and FYNNEI. The CDR3 is made up of 15 amino acids. The CDR3 DNA is TGTGCCAGCAGGCCGGGACTAGCGGGCACCGGGGAGCTGTTTTTT. Protein: CASRPGLAGTGELFF.

The rearrangement links TRBV6-5 to TRBJ1-2; D unclear. Germline V gene sequence: CDR1 MNHEY, CDR2 SVGAGI. V was clipped by 6 bases and J by 4 bases, with 12 bases between them. The CDR3 extends over 13 amino acids. CDR3 DNA: TGTGCCAGCAGGAGACTTGACCTCTATGGCTACACCTTC. The encoded protein is CASRRLDLYGYTF.

This chain connects TRBV5-4 to TRBJ1-2, with D possibly being TRBD1 (5 bases). Per the germline V gene, CDR1 is SGHNT and CDR2 is YYREEE (reference sequence). CDR3 length: 13 residues. The V gene lost 1 base and the J gene lost 5 bases, with 9 bases spanning the gap. Here the CDR3 reads CASSLSGGYGYTF. CDR3 bases: TGTGCCAGCAGCTTGTCGGGGGGGTATGGCTACACCTTC. Full variable domain (rest looked up from reference TRBV5-4 and TRBJ1-2): ETGVTQSPTHLIKTRGQQVTLRCSSQSGHNTVSWYQQALGQGPQFIFQYYREEENGRGNFPPRFSGLQFPNYSSELNVNALELDDSALYLCASSLSGGYGYTFGSGTRLTVV.

The gene calls are TRBV19 and TRBJ1-4, with TRBD1 identical over 8 bases. Germline trimming cut 6 bases from V and 4 bases from J; bases unmatched to any gene: 4. Germline V lookup: CDR1 LNHDA, CDR2 SQIVND (reference sequence). There are 14 residues in the CDR3. The CDR3 is CASSLTGDNEKLFF. The CDR3 DNA sequence: TGTGCCAGTAGCTTGACAGGGGATAATGAAAAACTGTTTTTT.

This clone turned up a few times. The V gene is TRBV2, the J gene TRBJ1-5; TRBD1 aligns across 7 bases. After removal of 7 bases from V and 0 bases from J, the junction contained 6 bases not matched to a gene. The V gene's germline CDR1 is SNHLY and CDR2 FYNNEI. The CDR3 length is 15 residues. CDR3 region: CASNRDSYSNQPQHF. The CDR3 DNA follows: TGTGCCAGCAATAGGGACAGCTATAGCAATCAGCCCCAGCATTTT.

This clone was detected once. This sequence joins TRBV6-2 or TRBV6-3 and TRBJ1-2; TRBD1 aligns across 9 bases. J was trimmed by 3 bases and V by 6 bases; bases with no gene match: 5. Germline CDR1 and CDR2: MNHEY and SVGEGT. The CDR3 runs 14 residues. This chain's CDR3 is CASRPTGGDYGYTF. CDR3 bases: TGTGCCAGCAGACCTACAGGGGGCGACTATGGCTACACCTTC.

The chain uses TRBV5-4 and TRBJ1-5, with 9 bases aligning to TRBD1. The CDR3 contains 16 residues. CDR1 and CDR2 from the germline V gene are SGHNT and YYREEE (reference sequence). With V trimmed by 4 bases and J by 2 bases, 7 bases remained unmatched. The CDR3 DNA follows: TGTGCCAGCAGCGTGACAGGGGGTAGGGGCAATCAGCCCCAGCATTTT. Amino acids: CASSVTGGRGNQPQHF.

The chain has TRBV5-4 and TRBJ2-1; TRBD2 aligns across 10 bases. From germline, CDR1 is SGHNT and CDR2 YYREEE (reference sequence). J lost 7 bases, V lost 6 bases, and 7 bases had no gene match. The CDR3 loop spans 14 amino acids. The CDR3 DNA follows: TGTGCCAGCACAGCGGGAGGGCCGGATAATGAGCAGTTCTTC. Its protein is CASTAGGPDNEQFF.

The chain joins TRBV21-1 to TRBJ2-5; the listed D gene, TRBD2, was not tested against the DNA. TRBV21-1 is described as a pseudogene. The CDR3 contains 17 residues. The CDR3 sequence: CASSKGRCMSIQETQYF. CDR3 nucleotide sequence: TGTGCCAGCAGCAAAGGTAGATGCATGTCTATCCAAGAGACCCAGTACTTC.

The chain has TRBV14 and TRBJ2-3; tentatively, D is TRBD1 (6 bases). Trimming removed 3 bases from V and 6 bases from J, with 19 bases in between. The CDR3 is 16 residues long. The germline gives CDR1 SGHDN, CDR2 FVKESK. CDR3 residues: CASSQRTATEGDTQYF. CDR3 bases: TGTGCCAGCAGCCAGAGGACAGCGACCGAGGGCGATACGCAGTATTTT.

The sample holds one count of this clone. The chain combines TRBV6-5 with TRBJ1-2, with D perhaps matching TRBD1 (6 bases). V lost 6 bases and J 4 bases, leaving 18 bases between the germline ends. Germline V lookup: CDR1 MNHEY, CDR2 SVGAGI. The CDR3 runs to 15 residues. The CDR3, as DNA: TGTGCCAGCAGGCCTCCGGGACACCAGGGCTATGGCTACACCTTC. Its translation: CASRPPGHQGYGYTF.

This chain uses TRBV6-5 with TRBJ1-5; tentatively, D is TRBD1 (6 bases). From germline, CDR1 is MNHEY and CDR2 SVGAGI. This CDR3 contains 15 residues. Trimming cost V 6 bases and J 0 bases, with 12 bases left between them. The CDR3 DNA reads as TGTGCCAGCAGCAAGACAGGTTTTAGCAATCAGCCCCAGCATTTT. It specifies CASSKTGFSNQPQHF.

The chain is built from TRBV21-1 and TRBJ2-7; the D call of TRBD1 is as the table states it, not checked on the DNA. TRBV21-1 is an annotated pseudogene. The CDR3 covers 16 residues. The CDR3 DNA is TGTGCCAGCAGCAAAGGAAGGCGACAGGGAACCTACGAGCAGTACTTC. Its protein product is CASSKGRRQGTYEQYF.

In its sample, this clone was seen once. The rearrangement links TRBV5-1 to TRBJ2-3, with D perhaps TRBD1 (6 bases). Trimming stripped 6 bases from V and 2 bases from J, with 13 bases between. CDR1 SGHRS and CDR2 YFSETQ come from the germline V gene. This CDR3 has 14 amino acids. The CDR3 loop is CASTDRWTTDTQYF. The CDR3 region has the DNA TGCGCCAGCACCGACAGGTGGACCACAGATACGCAGTATTTT. The whole variable domain, remainder taken from reference TRBV5-1 and TRBJ2-3, is KAGVTQTPRYLIKTRGQQVTLSCSPISGHRSVSWYQQTPGQGLQFLFEYFSETQRNKGNFPGRFSGRQFSNSRSEMNVSTLELGDSALYLCASTDRWTTDTQYFGPGTRLTVL.

The chain joins TRBV9 to TRBJ2-2, with 12 bases matching TRBD2. The CDR3 extends over 16 amino acids. The germline V gene has CDR1 SGDLS and CDR2 YYNGEE. V shed 4 bases and J 6 bases; nucleotides not matched to a gene: 7. The CDR3 DNA sequence: TGTGCCAGCAGCACCCCTAGCGGGGGGGCCGCCGGGGAGCTGTTTTTT. Its protein is CASSTPSGGAAGELFF.

The V gene is TRBV9, the J gene TRBJ2-7; 9 nucleotides agree with TRBD2. The CDR3 is made up of 14 amino acids. Germline V lookup: CDR1 SGDLS, CDR2 YYNGEE. The trim removed 2 bases at V and 6 bases at J, leaving 6 bases unmatched. The CDR3 protein is CASSVGLAHTEQYF. CDR3 bases: TGTGCCAGCAGCGTCGGACTAGCGCATACCGAGCAGTACTTC.

The J gene is TRBJ1-1, the V gene TRBV2, with a possible D match to TRBD1 (6 bases). The CDR3 is 14 residues long. V dropped 6 bases and J dropped 4 bases, with 15 bases sitting between them. From germline, CDR1 is SNHLY and CDR2 FYNNEI. CDR3 DNA: TGTGCCAGCAGCGTCACAGGGATAGGCACTGAAGCTTTCTTT. It specifies CASSVTGIGTEAFF.

The chain has TRBV10-3 and TRBJ1-5; possible D gene TRBD1, 5 bases. The CDR3 spans 16 residues. Trimming shortened V by 10 bases and J by 0 bases, and 19 bases separated the two germline ends. CDR1 and CDR2 (germline): ENHRY, SYGVKD. The CDR3 sequence: CATRGGTLDSNQPQHF. In DNA form, the CDR3 reads TGTGCCACCCGGGGGGGAACTCTTGATAGCAATCAGCCCCAGCATTTT.

The chain employs TRBV12-2 and TRBJ2-5; the D call of TRBD2 is as the table states it, not checked on the DNA. TRBV12-2 is noted as a pseudogene. The CDR3 runs 23 residues. In DNA form, the CDR3 reads TGTGCAAGTCGCTTAGACCTTAGGGAACGTCTAGCGGGGGTCATCGAAACCCAAGAGACCCAGTACTTC. Its translation: CASRLDLRERLAGVIETQETQYF.

The V and J genes are TRBV19 and TRBJ1-2; unclear D gene. Between the trimmed V and J ends, which lost 3 bases and 2 bases, there was a span of 10 bases. Germline V gene sequence: CDR1 LNHDA, CDR2 SQIVND (reference sequence). The CDR3 length is 14 residues. The CDR3 DNA is TGTGCCAGTAGTATTGGCAGTGGCAACTATGGCTACACCTTC. This sequence encodes CASSIGSGNYGYTF.